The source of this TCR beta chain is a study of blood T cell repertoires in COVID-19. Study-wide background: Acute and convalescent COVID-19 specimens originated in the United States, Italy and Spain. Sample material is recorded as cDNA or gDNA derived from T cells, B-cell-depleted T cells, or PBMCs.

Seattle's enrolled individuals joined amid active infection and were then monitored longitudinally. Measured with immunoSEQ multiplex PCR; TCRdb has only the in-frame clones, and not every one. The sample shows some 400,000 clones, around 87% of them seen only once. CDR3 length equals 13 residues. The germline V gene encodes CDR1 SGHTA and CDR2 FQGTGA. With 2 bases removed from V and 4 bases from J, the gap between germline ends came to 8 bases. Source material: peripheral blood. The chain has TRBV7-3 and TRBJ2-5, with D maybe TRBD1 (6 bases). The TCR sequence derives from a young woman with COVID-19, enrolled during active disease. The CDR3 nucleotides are TGTGCCAGCAGCTTAGGCAGGGGAGAGACCCAGTACTTC. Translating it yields CASSLGRGETQYF.